The 32 T cell receptor beta chains below were found in one sample sequenced in a study of T cell responses to AZD1222 COVID-19 vaccine. TCRdb's table, derived via immunoSEQ multiplex PCR, lists solely in-frame clones and lacks some. Of some 130,000 clones listed, around 93% are singletons. Sequenced material: peripheral blood, taken 28 days after the second AZD1222 dose. The receptor source for this set is an adult who received the AZD1222 COVID-19 vaccine.

The CDR3, as DNA: TGTGCCAGTAGCCTGCATGGGGCCGACACTGAAGCTTTCTTT. Translated: CASSLHGADTEAFF. The genes are TRBV19 and TRBJ1-1, with D possibly matching TRBD1 (5 bases). Looked up from germline, CDR1 is LNHDA and CDR2 is SQIVND (reference sequence). The V gene lost 6 bases and the J gene lost 3 bases, with 14 bases spanning the gap. This CDR3 has 14 residues.

This clone was recorded only once. The chain uses TRBV11-3 and TRBJ1-4; 8 positions match TRBD1. The CDR3 totals 16 residues. CDR1 and CDR2 from the germline V gene are SGHNT and YENEEA. The V gene end was trimmed by 1 base and the J gene end by 4 bases; junction bases not matched to a gene: 5. DNA of the CDR3: TGTGCCAGCAGCTTAGTGGACAGGGAACGTAATGAAAAACTGTTTTTT. It yields the protein CASSLVDRERNEKLFF.

The chain links TRBV9 to TRBJ2-1; TRBD2 is a possible D gene (7 bases). The length of the CDR3 is 15 residues. CDR1 is SGDLS, CDR2 YYNGEE, per germline. V dropped 7 bases and J dropped 0 bases, with 14 bases sitting between them. DNA of the CDR3: TGTGCCAGCTCGCCGGGGGGCTCCTCCTACAATGAGCAGTTCTTC. It codes for CASSPGGSSYNEQFF. Complete variable domain (other parts from reference TRBV9 and TRBJ2-1): DSGVTQTPKHLITATGQRVTLRCSPRSGDLSVYWYQQSLDQGLQFLIQYYNGEERAKGNILERFSAQQFPDLHSELNLSSLELGDSALYFCASSPGGSSYNEQFFGPGTRLTVL.

This sequence joins TRBV6-5 and TRBJ1-5; D is uncertain. The V end was cut by 11 bases, the J end by 4 bases, with 6 bases between. CDR3 length equals 10 residues. Germline CDR1 reads MNHEY; CDR2 reads SVGAGI. In nucleotides, the CDR3 is TGTGCCGCGGGAAATCAGCCCCAGCATTTT. Translated, it gives CAAGNQPQHF.

The rearrangement uses TRBV24-1 and TRBJ1-1, with no clear D. This CDR3 is 14 amino acids long. V was trimmed by 2 bases and J by 7 bases, leaving 13 bases between them. CDR1 is KGHDR and CDR2 is SFDVKD in the germline V gene. CDR3 DNA sequence: TGTGCCACCAGTGATTCATCGGGTTGGGGTGAAGCTTTCTTT. It translates to CATSDSSGWGEAFF.

The chain employs TRBV30 and TRBJ2-5, with 7 bases fitting TRBD2. CDR3 size: 14 residues. Germline V CDR1 and CDR2: GTSNPN, SVGIG (reference sequence). V trimming: 0 bases; J trimming: 3 bases; junction bases outside the gene matches: 4. CDR3 in amino acids: CAWSVGGGKETQYF. For the CDR3, the DNA is TGTGCCTGGAGTGTAGGCGGGGGAAAAGAGACCCAGTACTTC.

The chain carries TRBV1 and TRBJ1-2; TRBD1, as called in the table, went unchecked against the DNA. TRBV1 is recorded as a pseudogene. The CDR3 sequence is 13 residues long. The CDR3: CTSSQPTVQGDTF. The CDR3 DNA follows: TGCACCAGCAGCCAACCGACAGTCCAAGGCGACACCTTC.

The chain is built from TRBV7-9 and TRBJ1-2; 11 nucleotides match TRBD1. Germline V gene lookup returns CDR1 SEHNR and CDR2 FQNEAQ (reference sequence). V was clipped by 1 base and J by 6 bases; unmatched bases: 4. The CDR3 has 15 residues. The CDR3 here is CASSLERTGGHGYTF. The DNA of the CDR3 is TGTGCCAGCAGCTTAGAACGGACAGGGGGCCATGGCTACACCTTC.

The CDR3: CASSPVGEATGELFF. The CDR3, as DNA: TGTGCCAGCTCACCTGTAGGAGAGGCTACCGGGGAGCTGTTTTTT. This rearrangement joins TRBV18 to TRBJ2-2, with D uncertain. CDR1 is KGHSH and CDR2 is LQKENI in the germline V gene. V was cut by 3 bases and J by 5 bases, with 13 bases left in between. The CDR3 loop spans 15 amino acids.

The chain is built from TRBV19 and TRBJ1-4; D gene ambiguous. The V end lost 0 bases, the J end lost 7 bases, and 9 bases lay between the germline ends. Germline V gene lookup returns CDR1 LNHDA and CDR2 SQIVND (reference sequence). There are 14 residues in the CDR3. CDR3 in DNA: TGTGCCAGTAGTATAGATCTGGCAGTTGAAAAACTGTTTTTT. It translates to CASSIDLAVEKLFF.

This clone was found once. This rearrangement joins TRBV14 to TRBJ2-7, with 7 bases fitting TRBD1. J was trimmed by 4 bases and V by 0 bases; bases with no gene match: 6. The CDR3 has 15 amino acids. Germline CDR1 SGHDN, CDR2 FVKESK. This CDR3 reads CASSQEPGQIYEQYF. The CDR3 DNA sequence: TGTGCCAGCAGCCAAGAGCCGGGACAGATATACGAGCAGTACTTC.

The J gene is TRBJ1-3, the V gene TRBV7-2; 7 positions agree with TRBD1. The germline gives CDR1 SGHTA, CDR2 FQGNSA. V shed 4 bases and J 2 bases; nucleotides not matched to a gene: 8. The CDR3 extends over 16 amino acids. CDR3 sequence reads: CASSSTRGTAGNTIYF. The DNA of the CDR3 is TGTGCCAGCAGCTCCACCCGGGGGACAGCTGGAAACACCATATATTTT.

This chain joins TRBV4-2 and TRBJ1-2; D uncertain. The V end lost 5 bases, the J end lost 4 bases, and 14 bases lay between the germline ends. This CDR3 spans 14 amino acids. In germline, CDR1 is LGHNA, CDR2 YNFKEQ. CDR3 in DNA: TGTGCCAGCAGCGCAATCAGTACCAGCTATGGCTACACCTTC. Encoded protein: CASSAISTSYGYTF.

V is TRBV25-1 and J is TRBJ2-7; D is uncertain. Germline CDR1 MGHDK, CDR2 SYGVNS. With 2 bases removed from V and 0 bases from J, the gap between germline ends came to 5 bases. This CDR3 is 13 amino acids long. In DNA, the CDR3 is TGTGCCAGCAGTGAAACAGCCTCCTACGAGCAGTACTTC. Translated: CASSETASYEQYF.

The rearrangement joins TRBV18 to TRBJ1-5; 8 nucleotides align to TRBD1. This CDR3 is 14 amino acids long. Per germline, CDR1 KGHSH and CDR2 LQKENI. The trim removed 3 bases at V and 4 bases at J, leaving 2 bases unmatched. The CDR3 DNA is TGTGCCAGCTCACCCACAGGGGGGAATCAGCCCCAGCATTTT. Its protein is CASSPTGGNQPQHF.

The rearrangement uses TRBV19 and TRBJ2-2; 8 positions match TRBD1. In germline, CDR1 is LNHDA, CDR2 SQIVND (reference sequence). This CDR3 comprises 20 residues. Losses at the gene ends were 0 bases for V and 0 bases for J; bases not matched to a gene: 12. CDR3: CASSIDFLDRELANTGELFF. For the CDR3, the DNA is TGTGCCAGTAGTATAGATTTTTTGGACAGGGAGCTCGCGAACACCGGGGAGCTGTTTTTT.

The V call is TRBV30, the J call TRBJ1-5; weak D call: TRBD1 (6 bases). This CDR3 is built from 18 residues. V dropped 1 base and J dropped 0 bases, with 19 bases sitting between them. The germline V gene encodes CDR1 GTSNPN and CDR2 SVGIG (reference sequence). CDR3 in DNA: TGTGCCTGGAGTGGAGCCAGGTTGGGGGCTTATAGCAATCAGCCCCAGCATTTT. This codes for CAWSGARLGAYSNQPQHF.

The V and J genes are TRBV3-1 (or the pseudogene TRBV3-2) and TRBJ2-2, with D perhaps TRBD1 (5 bases). The V gene's germline CDR1 is LGHDT and CDR2 YNNKEL (reference sequence). The length of the CDR3 is 17 residues. V lost 4 bases and J 3 bases, leaving 18 bases between the germline ends. In nucleotides, the CDR3 is TGTGCCAGCAGCCGGATGGACATTTTTCTGGACACCGGGGAGCTGTTTTTT. It yields the protein CASSRMDIFLDTGELFF.

This sequence joins TRBV7-6 and TRBJ2-3, with D hard to call. The CDR3 contains 11 residues. V lost 2 bases, J lost 3 bases, and 0 bases lay in between. CDR1 is SGHVS and CDR2 is FNYEAQ in the germline V gene. CDR3 loop: CASSLTDTQYF. In DNA form, the CDR3 reads TGTGCCAGCAGCTTAACAGATACGCAGTATTTT.

The rearrangement joins TRBV11-1 to TRBJ2-3; D call uncertain. Trimming cost V 2 bases and J 2 bases, with 8 bases left between them. The CDR3 covers 14 residues. Germline V lookup: CDR1 SGHAT, CDR2 FQDESV (reference sequence). The CDR3 nucleotides are TGTGCCAGCAGCTTATCAGAATTCACAGATACGCAGTATTTT. Residues: CASSLSEFTDTQYF.

This rearrangement joins TRBV12-3 or TRBV12-4 to TRBJ1-1; D gene uncertain. The length of the CDR3 is 11 residues. V was pared by 5 bases and J by 8 bases, with 9 bases between. The CDR3 loop reads CASSPAGEAFF. CDR3 sequence (DNA): TGTGCCAGCAGTCCCGCCGGGGAAGCTTTCTTT.

The chain has TRBV7-3 and TRBJ1-1; perhaps TRBD1 as D (5 bases). This CDR3 comprises 15 residues. Germline assignment: CDR1 SGHTA and CDR2 FQGTGA. Trimming pared 5 bases from V and 6 bases from J, leaving 19 bases between. CDR3 region: CASSPGATQLSEAFF. The CDR3, as DNA: TGTGCCAGCAGCCCCGGGGCCACCCAGCTATCTGAAGCTTTCTTT.

The V call is TRBV5-5, the J call TRBJ1-1, with D perhaps TRBD1 (6 bases). Germline CDR1 reads SGHKS; CDR2 reads YYEKEE (reference sequence). The V end was cut by 4 bases, the J end by 4 bases, with 20 bases between. The CDR3 consists of 16 residues. Here the CDR3 DNA reads TGTGCCAGCAGCACACGTTACAGGGCTTCTGTCACTGAAGCTTTCTTT. This gives the protein CASSTRYRASVTEAFF.

The genes are TRBV18 and TRBJ1-2; TRBD1 matches at 7 bases. The germline V gene encodes CDR1 KGHSH and CDR2 LQKENI. V lost 5 bases and J lost 4; bases outside the gene matches: 7. This CDR3 contains 14 residues. The CDR3 loop is CASSADRAPYGYTF. For the CDR3, the DNA is TGTGCCAGCTCAGCAGACAGGGCCCCCTATGGCTACACCTTC.

The gene calls are TRBV27 and TRBJ1-2; D not certain. V dropped 6 bases and J dropped 6 bases, with 14 bases sitting between them. The CDR3 loop spans 13 amino acids. Germline CDR1 is MNHEY and CDR2 is SMNVEV (reference sequence). Here the CDR3 DNA reads TGTGCCAGCAGGAGAGTCCTGGGGAATGGCTACACCTTC. Protein: CASRRVLGNGYTF.

The J gene is TRBJ2-3, the V gene TRBV7-9; 14 positions match TRBD2. This CDR3 is 17 amino acids long. In germline, CDR1 is SEHNR, CDR2 FQNEAQ (reference sequence). V gave up 3 bases and J gave up 1 base; unmatched junction bases: 3. The DNA of the CDR3 is TGTGCCAGCAGCTTTCGGGGACTAGCGGGGGGCACAGATACGCAGTATTTT. Translating gives CASSFRGLAGGTDTQYF.

The chain carries TRBV6-2 or TRBV6-3 and TRBJ1-3; D unclear. The CDR3 contains 15 residues. Germline values: CDR1 MNHEY, CDR2 SVGEGT. V lost 2 bases and J lost 0, with 8 bases in between. The DNA for the CDR3 is TGTGCCAGCAGTTACCCAAGGATCTCTGGAAACACCATATATTTT. Protein sequence: CASSYPRISGNTIYF.

This chain uses TRBV27 with TRBJ2-7; D is unresolved. CDR3 length: 13 residues. The germline V gene encodes CDR1 MNHEY and CDR2 SMNVEV (reference sequence). Trimming shortened V by 4 bases and J by 5 bases, and 12 bases separated the two germline ends. This CDR3 is CASSWLGSDEQYF. The CDR3 nucleotides read TGTGCCAGCAGTTGGTTAGGGTCGGACGAGCAGTACTTC.

The chain links TRBV7-6 to TRBJ1-6; D is unclear. The CDR3 contains 15 residues. Trimming removed 1 base at V and 8 bases at J, with 12 bases between. From germline, CDR1 is SGHVS and CDR2 FNYEAQ. The DNA of the CDR3 is TGTGCCAGCAGCTTAGTGGCCGGAGGATATTCACCCCTCCACTTT. Translated, it gives CASSLVAGGYSPLHF. The variable domain in full, completed from reference TRBV7-6 and TRBJ1-6, reads GAGVSQSPRYKVTKRGQDVALRCDPISGHVSLYWYRQALGQGPEFLTYFNYEAQQDKSGLPNDRFSAERPEGSISTLTIQRTEQRDSAMYRCASSLVAGGYSPLHFGNGTRLTVT.

The V and J genes are TRBV10-3 and TRBJ1-2; D is ambiguous. The V and J ends lost 2 bases and 7 bases respectively, with 11 bases between them. The CDR3 covers 13 residues. Germline V lookup: CDR1 ENHRY, CDR2 SYGVKD. CDR3 coding DNA: TGTGCCATCAGTGAGGGTAACGTTGGTGGCTACACCTTC. Translated, it gives CAISEGNVGGYTF.

This clone came up once. This sequence joins TRBV5-4 and TRBJ1-1, with 7 bases lining up with TRBD1. The CDR3 is made up of 15 amino acids. The V gene's germline CDR1 is SGHNT and CDR2 YYREEE (reference sequence). V dropped 1 base and J dropped 4; count of bases not matched to a gene: 7. CDR3 amino acids: CASSLPGGPSTEAFF. The DNA for the CDR3 is TGTGCCAGCAGCTTGCCAGGGGGGCCTTCCACTGAAGCTTTCTTT.

This clone has a handful of counts. The rearrangement uses TRBV9 and TRBJ2-2; 14 nucleotides match TRBD2. V shed 2 bases, J shed 7 bases, and the junction held 4 bases outside the gene matches. The CDR3 is made up of 16 amino acids. The germline V gene has CDR1 SGDLS and CDR2 YYNGEE. In DNA, the CDR3 is TGTGCCAGCAGCGTGACTAGCGGGGGGGCCAGCGGGGAGCTGTTTTTT. Amino acid sequence: CASSVTSGGASGELFF.